This TCR beta chain was identified during a study of CD8+ T cells in alopecia areata. After isolation, RNA underwent reverse transcription to generate cDNA as the sequencing template. Profiled with immunoSEQ multiplex PCR; TCRdb holds only in-frame clones, not every one. Of 190,000 or so clones in the sample, roughly 53% are singletons; the top ten hold 10% to 15%. Turning to this clone: Its antigen is as yet unknown.

Study findings and constraints: Clonality exceeded that of normal scalp in lesional scalp, most notably in alopecia totalis/universalis. Scalp and blood retained many expanded lesional clones during tofacitinib. Scalp sequencing also captures normal skin's resident alphabeta T cells.

Treatment meaning: oral pan-JAK inhibitor, 5-10 mg twice daily. The sequencing here drew on CD8+ T cells sorted from blood, taken at week 24, from a patient treated with tofacitinib. The receptor was derived from a human donor with alopecia areata.

CDR3 sequence: CATSRVGGRTRETQYF. The CDR3 nucleotides are TGTGCCACCAGCAGAGTCGGGGGGCGGACCAGGGAGACCCAGTACTTC. The V gene is TRBV15, the J gene TRBJ2-5; weak D call: TRBD2 (7 bases). The V gene lost 1 base and the J gene lost 5 bases, with 17 bases spanning the gap. CDR3 length: 16 residues. In germline, CDR1 is LNHNV, CDR2 YYDKDF (reference sequence).